The clone carrying this T cell receptor beta chain was found once. The antigen is unknown. The data are from a study of cytomegalovirus exposure and HLA in healthy donors. Whole-study context: Roughly 80 million unique TCRs from HLA-typed donors made up an early data release. In terms of ancestry, the Caucasian-associated cluster contained about 80% of the 300 to 400 genotyped donors. Findings and limits, study-wide: A later analysis reportedly found fewer N-insertions in an Asian-associated ancestry cluster than the roughly 670-donor mean. Upon later analysis, HLA-associated TCR beta chains proved more clonally expanded than other, equally common chains.

Vbeta (60) and Jbeta (13) primers were used in the PCR. Data came from immunoSEQ multiplex PCR; TCRdb stores just in-frame clones and leaves some out. The profile shows around 87,000 clones, about 74% of them singletons. Germline V lookup: CDR1 ENHRY, CDR2 SYGVKD. This CDR3 has 15 amino acids. The germline V and J ends were trimmed by 1 base and 2 bases, with 11 bases remaining between them. The receptor comes from a man aged 35-49 years in good health and CMV-seronegative. Sequencing was carried out using PBMCs. J is TRBJ1-2 and V is TRBV10-3; the D gene is possibly TRBD1 (6 bases). CDR3 amino acids: CAISEFTGWNYGYTF. The CDR3 DNA sequence: TGTGCCATCAGTGAGTTCACAGGGTGGAACTATGGCTACACCTTC.